A single sample is the source of the 30 T cell receptor beta chains below, sequenced in a study of T-cell reconstitution after alpha-beta-depleted transplantation in children. The authors prepared the TCRbeta library with unique molecular identifiers. Using its own MiXCR run on the PCR reads, TCRdb lists one record per CDR3 protein. Seen here are a few hundred thousand distinct CDR3 sequences, 27% observed once, and the top ten hold approximately 39%. Specimen: PBMCs, collected before TCRalphabeta/CD19-depleted stem cell transplant. These receptors came from a boy less than two years old with Wiskott-Aldrich syndrome, due to receive a stem cell transplant.

This clonotype has just a few counts. The chain carries TRBV6-1 and TRBJ2-1; possible D gene TRBD2, 6 bases. There are 13 residues in the CDR3. Germline assignment: CDR1 MNHNS and CDR2 SASEGT. V was pared by 6 bases and J by 5 bases, with 11 bases between. CDR3 nucleotide sequence: TGTGCCAGCAGCGGGAGTTACCACAATGAGCAGTTCTTC. Protein product: CASSGSYHNEQFF.

The chain uses TRBV21-1 and TRBJ2-3; TRBD2, the table's D call, lacks a check against the DNA. TRBV21-1 is deemed a pseudogene. The length of the CDR3 is 15 residues. CDR3 loop: CASSKGTSETDTQYF. In nucleotides, the CDR3 is TGTGCCAGCAGCAAAGGGACTAGCGAGACAGATACGCAGTATTTT.

This clonotype was observed a few times. The chain recombines TRBV12-3 or TRBV12-4 with TRBJ2-1; no definite D call. CDR3 size: 13 residues. V shed 5 bases and J shed 2 bases, with 7 bases lying between them. CDR3 in amino acids: CASSPRAYNEQFF. CDR3 DNA sequence: TGTGCCAGCAGTCCCCGGGCCTACAATGAGCAGTTCTTC.

J is TRBJ2-5 and V is TRBV12-3 or TRBV12-4, with D uncertain. V was clipped by 5 bases and J by 5 bases, with 6 bases between them. This CDR3 has 11 residues. This CDR3 reads CASSISETQYF. The CDR3 bases are TGTGCCAGCAGTATATCGGAGACCCAGTACTTC.

This rearrangement joins TRBV2 to TRBJ1-5; TRBD1 aligns across 9 bases. The CDR3 is 16 amino acids. Trimming removed 8 bases from V and 1 base from J; junction bases left unmatched: 9. CDR1 and CDR2 (germline): SNHLY, FYNNEI. The CDR3 DNA is TGTGCCAGCCAACTACAGGGGGCGTTGAGCAATCAGCCCCAGCATTTT. Translation: CASQLQGALSNQPQHF.

The table lists this clonotype with a few counts. The chain uses TRBV6-4 and TRBJ1-1, with a possible D match to TRBD1 (6 bases). Germline V lookup: CDR1 MRHNA, CDR2 SNTAGT. V was trimmed by 6 bases and J by 0 bases, leaving 14 bases between them. The CDR3 totals 15 residues. CDR3 nucleotide sequence: TGTGCCAGCAGATCACAGGGAAACCTGAACACTGAAGCTTTCTTT. Residues: CASRSQGNLNTEAFF.

J is TRBJ1-5 and V is TRBV29-1; the D is unclear. The V end lost 4 bases, the J end lost 2 bases, and 9 bases lay between the germline ends. Germline-derived CDR1 and CDR2 are SQVTM and ANQGSEA. This CDR3 contains 13 residues. For the CDR3, the DNA is TGCAGCGTTGGTGGCGGGGGCAATCAGCCCCAGCATTTT. The encoded protein is CSVGGGGNQPQHF.

This clonotype was found a few times. At one of its ends the junction is not consistent with the germline gene, which may arise from a read error. This rearrangement joins TRBV12-3 or TRBV12-4 to TRBJ1-4; D is undetermined. This CDR3 spans 11 amino acids. The chain's CDR3 is CASSLGPISVF. CDR3 in DNA: TGTGCCAGCAGTTTAGGACCCATTTCTGTTTTT.

The chain employs TRBV5-1 and TRBJ1-1, with TRBD1 identical over 9 bases. The CDR3 is 15 residues long. V gave up 4 bases and J gave up 0 bases; unmatched junction bases: 4. From germline, CDR1 is SGHRS and CDR2 YFSETQ. This CDR3 is CASSGGQGLNTEAFF. CDR3 coding DNA: TGCGCCAGCAGCGGGGGACAGGGCCTGAACACTGAAGCTTTCTTT. Full variable domain (outside the CDR3, taken from reference TRBV5-1 and TRBJ1-1): KAGVTQTPRYLIKTRGQQVTLSCSPISGHRSVSWYQQTPGQGLQFLFEYFSETQRNKGNFPGRFSGRQFSNSRSEMNVSTLELGDSALYLCASSGGQGLNTEAFFGQGTRLTVV.

J is TRBJ2-3 and V is TRBV5-1; D is unresolved. Germline CDR1 SGHRS, CDR2 YFSETQ. V lost 1 base and J 9 bases, leaving 6 bases between the germline ends. This CDR3 region has 11 residues. CDR3 region: CASSLLQTQYF. CDR3 DNA sequence: TGCGCCAGCAGCTTGCTTCAAACGCAGTATTTT.

This rearrangement joins TRBV5-1 to TRBJ1-4; tentatively, D is TRBD1 (6 bases). This CDR3 contains 15 residues. Trimming removed 3 bases at V and 5 bases at J, with 14 bases between. Germline V gene lookup returns CDR1 SGHRS and CDR2 YFSETQ. CDR3 residues: CASSSSGGGNEKLFF. The DNA for the CDR3 is TGCGCCAGCAGCTCGTCCGGAGGGGGAAATGAAAAACTGTTTTTT.

Only a few counts were recorded for this clonotype. This sequence joins TRBV28 and TRBJ2-7; D call uncertain. CDR3 size: 14 residues. Germline values: CDR1 MDHEN, CDR2 SYDVKM. Trimming cost V 2 bases and J 6 bases, with 14 bases left between them. CDR3 DNA sequence: TGTGCCAGCAGTTTAGTGAGAAAGTTCTCCGAGCAGTACTTC. This sequence encodes CASSLVRKFSEQYF. Full variable domain (remainder filled in from reference TRBV28 and TRBJ2-7): DVKVTQSSRYLVKRTGEKVFLECVQDMDHENMFWYRQDPGLGLRLIYFSYDVKMKEKGDIPEGYSVSREKKERFSLILESASTNQTSMYLCASSLVRKFSEQYFGPGTRLTVT.

This chain links TRBV5-1 with TRBJ2-7; D perhaps matches TRBD2 (6 bases). CDR3 length equals 17 residues. V was trimmed by 4 bases and J by 2 bases, leaving 22 bases between them. The germline V gene has CDR1 SGHRS and CDR2 YFSETQ. This CDR3 reads CASSPVRAGGPAYEQYF. The CDR3 nucleotides read TGCGCCAGCAGCCCGGTCAGGGCCGGGGGACCCGCCTACGAGCAGTACTTC.

The chain has TRBV7-6 and TRBJ2-3, with 11 bases identical to TRBD2. J gave up 4 bases and V 5 bases, and 11 bases lay outside the gene matches. This CDR3 comprises 17 residues. Germline CDR1 SGHVS, CDR2 FNYEAQ. CDR3 nucleotides: TGTGCCAGCAGCCTAGGCTCCGGGACTAGCGGATCAGATACGCAGTATTTT. Translation: CASSLGSGTSGSDTQYF.

This clonotype was observed many times. The rearrangement links TRBV5-1 to TRBJ2-7; tentative D call: TRBD2 (5 bases). Deletions cut 0 bases from V and 5 bases from J, with 12 bases between. The CDR3 is made up of 14 amino acids. The germline V gene has CDR1 SGHRS and CDR2 YFSETQ. The DNA of the CDR3 is TGCGCCAGCAGCTTGGGTTGGGGAGCACACGAGCAGTACTTC. This codes for CASSLGWGAHEQYF.

The rearrangement links TRBV4-2 to TRBJ1-1, with D tentatively TRBD1 (6 bases). V lost 1 base, J lost 3 bases, and 24 bases lay in between. CDR1 and CDR2 (germline): LGHNA, YNFKEQ. CDR3 size: 19 residues. Written as DNA, the CDR3 is TGTGCCAGCAGCCAAGGAGTTTGGGGGCCGGCTAGAATTCACACTGAAGCTTTCTTT. This codes for CASSQGVWGPARIHTEAFF.

This clonotype was recorded a few times. The V and J genes are TRBV11-2 and TRBJ1-2; no clear D. V was cut by 0 bases and J by 0 bases, with 17 bases left in between. There are 18 residues in the CDR3. Looked up from germline, CDR1 is SGHAT and CDR2 is FQNNGV. The CDR3 sequence is CASSLERGWRRSNYGYTF. In DNA, the CDR3 is TGTGCCAGCAGCTTAGAACGAGGGTGGCGAAGATCTAACTATGGCTACACCTTC. Looking up the rest from reference TRBV11-2 and TRBJ1-2 gives the full variable domain: EAGVAQSPRYKIIEKRQSVAFWCNPISGHATLYWYQQILGQGPKLLIQFQNNGVVDDSQLPKDRFSAERLKGVDSTLKIQPAKLEDSAVYLCASSLERGWRRSNYGYTFGSGTRLTVV.

The genes are TRBV4-2 and TRBJ2-3; 12 bases agree with TRBD2. V dropped 1 base and J dropped 3; count of bases not matched to a gene: 14. The CDR3 covers 20 residues. Germline V gene sequence: CDR1 LGHNA, CDR2 YNFKEQ. The CDR3 sequence: CASSQGSLAGGRLVTDTQYF. The DNA of the CDR3 is TGTGCCAGCAGCCAAGGGTCCCTAGCGGGAGGGAGGTTGGTGACAGATACGCAGTATTTT.

This clonotype was seen more than once but under ten times. J is TRBJ1-5 and V is TRBV7-8; D gene uncertain. CDR3 length: 15 residues. Looked up from germline, CDR1 is SGHVS and CDR2 is FQNEAQ. V was shortened by 2 bases and J by 6 bases, with 14 bases between the two germline ends. The CDR3, as DNA: TGTGCCAGCAGCTTAATTCTCCCTTTCGGTCAGCCCCAGCATTTT. Residues: CASSLILPFGQPQHF. Based on the CDR3 plus reference TRBV7-8 and TRBJ1-5, the full variable domain is GAGVSQSPRYKVAKRGQDVALRCDPISGHVSLFWYQQALGQGPEFLTYFQNEAQLDKSGLPSDRFFAERPEGSVSTLKIQRTQQEDSAVYLCASSLILPFGQPQHFGDGTRLSIL.

The rearrangement uses TRBV12-3 or TRBV12-4 and TRBJ2-1; the match to TRBD2 covers 7 bases. V trimming: 3 bases; J trimming: 6 bases; junction bases outside the gene matches: 5. The CDR3 has 14 residues. The CDR3, as DNA: TGTGCCAGCAGTTTGGGACTATCTCTCAATGAGCAGTTCTTC. Protein product: CASSLGLSLNEQFF.

This clonotype was seen more than once but under ten times. The chain is built from TRBV20-1 and TRBJ1-1; tentatively, D is TRBD1 (5 bases). The germline CDR1 and CDR2 sequences are DFQATT and SNEGSKA (reference sequence). This CDR3 is built from 13 residues. The V gene lost 5 bases and the J gene lost 6 bases, with 16 bases spanning the gap. CDR3 bases: TGCAGTGCTTCCCCAGGGAGGTTGGCTGAAGCTTTCTTT. Protein sequence: CSASPGRLAEAFF.

The sample holds a few counts of this clonotype. The chain recombines TRBV21-1 with TRBJ2-1; TRBD2, as called in the table, went unchecked against the DNA. TRBV21-1 is marked as a pseudogene. The CDR3 runs to 15 residues. The CDR3 DNA is TGTGCCAGCAAGGCCCCTAGCGGGAGAATCCATGAGCAGTTCTTC. Translated: CASKAPSGRIHEQFF.

This clonotype was recorded only once. The rearrangement uses TRBV29-1 and TRBJ2-2; D remains ambiguous. Germline-derived CDR1 and CDR2 are SQVTM and ANQGSEA. V was shortened by 4 bases and J by 5 bases, with 5 bases between the two germline ends. This CDR3 has 11 residues. CDR3 amino acids: CSVVRTGELFF. The CDR3 nucleotides read TGCAGCGTTGTGCGGACCGGGGAGCTGTTTTTT.

The rearrangement joins TRBV7-3 to TRBJ2-7; the D is unclear. Trimming left V 6 bases short and J 4 bases short, with 19 bases between. The CDR3 runs to 15 residues. CDR1 and CDR2 (germline): SGHTA, FQGTGA. The CDR3 protein is CASRRSRGGEYEQYF. The CDR3 DNA is TGTGCCAGCAGGAGGTCCCGTGGCGGTGAATACGAGCAGTACTTC.

The chain combines TRBV4-1 with TRBJ2-1; 9 nucleotides match TRBD2. Germline CDR1 MGHRA, CDR2 YSYEKL. The CDR3 runs 17 residues. The trim removed 3 bases at V and 8 bases at J, leaving 14 bases unmatched. The CDR3 spells CASSHAPGLAPWDEQFF. For the CDR3, the DNA is TGCGCCAGCAGCCATGCGCCGGGACTAGCCCCCTGGGATGAGCAGTTCTTC.

This clonotype was observed a single time. This chain joins TRBV2 and TRBJ2-7; weak D call: TRBD1 (5 bases). The V gene's germline CDR1 is SNHLY and CDR2 FYNNEI. CDR3 size: 14 residues. V shed 1 base and J shed 5 bases, with 12 bases lying between them. In DNA, the CDR3 is TGTGCCAGCAGTGAAGGGACATTCGCCAACGAGCAGTACTTC. Its translation is CASSEGTFANEQYF.

This clonotype has a handful of counts. The V gene is TRBV29-1, the J gene TRBJ2-5; D is perhaps TRBD1 or TRBD2 (5 bases each). Trimming took 4 bases from V and 4 from J, leaving 10 bases between them. In germline, CDR1 is SQVTM, CDR2 ANQGSEA. CDR3 length: 12 amino acids. The CDR3 loop is CSVGGLAETQYF. The CDR3, as DNA: TGCAGCGTTGGGGGGTTAGCAGAGACCCAGTACTTC.

The J gene is TRBJ2-5, the V gene TRBV5-1; 8 bases line up with TRBD1. The germline gives CDR1 SGHRS, CDR2 YFSETQ. V shed 6 bases, J shed 3 bases, and the junction held 7 bases outside the gene matches. This CDR3 region has 14 residues. CDR3 in amino acids: CASIWGTGEETQYF. CDR3 nucleotide sequence: TGCGCCAGCATCTGGGGGACAGGAGAAGAGACCCAGTACTTC.

J is TRBJ2-1 and V is TRBV20-1; D may be TRBD2 (5 bases). CDR1 DFQATT and CDR2 SNEGSKA come from the germline V gene (reference sequence). V dropped 6 bases and J dropped 8 bases, with 14 bases sitting between them. The CDR3 has 12 amino acids. CDR3 region: CSAKTIFHEQFF. CDR3 coding DNA: TGCAGTGCCAAGACTATTTTTCATGAGCAGTTCTTC.

The rearrangement links TRBV10-3 to TRBJ1-1, with 9 bases that match TRBD1. From germline, CDR1 is ENHRY and CDR2 SYGVKD. The CDR3 sequence is 15 residues long. J gave up 6 bases and V 6 bases, and 11 bases lay outside the gene matches. The CDR3 DNA is TGTGCCATCAGCGATAGGGACAGGGTGATTGCTGAAGCTTTCTTT. It codes for CAISDRDRVIAEAFF.